This T cell receptor (beta chain) emerged from a study of T cells in tuberculosis. The germline V gene has CDR1 LGHNA and CDR2 YSLEER. The CDR3 has 15 amino acids. V dropped 4 bases and J dropped 3 bases, with 15 bases sitting between them. Data came from immunoSEQ multiplex PCR; TCRdb stores just in-frame clones and leaves some out. The table includes nearly 60,000 clones, approximately 85% detected once. Thawed, overnight-rested PBMC were stained with GMM-loaded CD1B tetramer, viability dye and anti-CD3, then sorted. The CD1B tetramers carried C32 glucose monomycolate purified from Rhodococcus equi. This clone has a single count.

This receptor was obtained from an adult woman with latent tuberculosis. The sequenced sample consisted of CD1b-GMM tetramer-negative cells sorted from PBMCs. The chain combines TRBV4-3 with TRBJ1-2; no firm D call. The CDR3 loop is CASSLNYEQHYGYTF. CDR3 nucleotide sequence: TGCGCCAGCAGCCTCAATTACGAACAGCACTATGGCTACACCTTC.